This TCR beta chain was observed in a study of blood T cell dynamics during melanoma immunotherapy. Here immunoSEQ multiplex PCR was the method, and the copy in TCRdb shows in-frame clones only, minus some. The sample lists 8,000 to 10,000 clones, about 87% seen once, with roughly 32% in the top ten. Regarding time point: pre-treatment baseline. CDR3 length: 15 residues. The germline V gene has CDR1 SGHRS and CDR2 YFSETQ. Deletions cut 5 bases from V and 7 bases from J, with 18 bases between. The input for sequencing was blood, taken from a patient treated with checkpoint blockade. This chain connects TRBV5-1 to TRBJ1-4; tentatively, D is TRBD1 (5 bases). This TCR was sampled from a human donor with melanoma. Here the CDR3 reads CASRKSRALIEKLFF. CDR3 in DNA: TGCGCCAGCAGGAAGAGCAGGGCGCTTATTGAAAAACTGTTTTTT.